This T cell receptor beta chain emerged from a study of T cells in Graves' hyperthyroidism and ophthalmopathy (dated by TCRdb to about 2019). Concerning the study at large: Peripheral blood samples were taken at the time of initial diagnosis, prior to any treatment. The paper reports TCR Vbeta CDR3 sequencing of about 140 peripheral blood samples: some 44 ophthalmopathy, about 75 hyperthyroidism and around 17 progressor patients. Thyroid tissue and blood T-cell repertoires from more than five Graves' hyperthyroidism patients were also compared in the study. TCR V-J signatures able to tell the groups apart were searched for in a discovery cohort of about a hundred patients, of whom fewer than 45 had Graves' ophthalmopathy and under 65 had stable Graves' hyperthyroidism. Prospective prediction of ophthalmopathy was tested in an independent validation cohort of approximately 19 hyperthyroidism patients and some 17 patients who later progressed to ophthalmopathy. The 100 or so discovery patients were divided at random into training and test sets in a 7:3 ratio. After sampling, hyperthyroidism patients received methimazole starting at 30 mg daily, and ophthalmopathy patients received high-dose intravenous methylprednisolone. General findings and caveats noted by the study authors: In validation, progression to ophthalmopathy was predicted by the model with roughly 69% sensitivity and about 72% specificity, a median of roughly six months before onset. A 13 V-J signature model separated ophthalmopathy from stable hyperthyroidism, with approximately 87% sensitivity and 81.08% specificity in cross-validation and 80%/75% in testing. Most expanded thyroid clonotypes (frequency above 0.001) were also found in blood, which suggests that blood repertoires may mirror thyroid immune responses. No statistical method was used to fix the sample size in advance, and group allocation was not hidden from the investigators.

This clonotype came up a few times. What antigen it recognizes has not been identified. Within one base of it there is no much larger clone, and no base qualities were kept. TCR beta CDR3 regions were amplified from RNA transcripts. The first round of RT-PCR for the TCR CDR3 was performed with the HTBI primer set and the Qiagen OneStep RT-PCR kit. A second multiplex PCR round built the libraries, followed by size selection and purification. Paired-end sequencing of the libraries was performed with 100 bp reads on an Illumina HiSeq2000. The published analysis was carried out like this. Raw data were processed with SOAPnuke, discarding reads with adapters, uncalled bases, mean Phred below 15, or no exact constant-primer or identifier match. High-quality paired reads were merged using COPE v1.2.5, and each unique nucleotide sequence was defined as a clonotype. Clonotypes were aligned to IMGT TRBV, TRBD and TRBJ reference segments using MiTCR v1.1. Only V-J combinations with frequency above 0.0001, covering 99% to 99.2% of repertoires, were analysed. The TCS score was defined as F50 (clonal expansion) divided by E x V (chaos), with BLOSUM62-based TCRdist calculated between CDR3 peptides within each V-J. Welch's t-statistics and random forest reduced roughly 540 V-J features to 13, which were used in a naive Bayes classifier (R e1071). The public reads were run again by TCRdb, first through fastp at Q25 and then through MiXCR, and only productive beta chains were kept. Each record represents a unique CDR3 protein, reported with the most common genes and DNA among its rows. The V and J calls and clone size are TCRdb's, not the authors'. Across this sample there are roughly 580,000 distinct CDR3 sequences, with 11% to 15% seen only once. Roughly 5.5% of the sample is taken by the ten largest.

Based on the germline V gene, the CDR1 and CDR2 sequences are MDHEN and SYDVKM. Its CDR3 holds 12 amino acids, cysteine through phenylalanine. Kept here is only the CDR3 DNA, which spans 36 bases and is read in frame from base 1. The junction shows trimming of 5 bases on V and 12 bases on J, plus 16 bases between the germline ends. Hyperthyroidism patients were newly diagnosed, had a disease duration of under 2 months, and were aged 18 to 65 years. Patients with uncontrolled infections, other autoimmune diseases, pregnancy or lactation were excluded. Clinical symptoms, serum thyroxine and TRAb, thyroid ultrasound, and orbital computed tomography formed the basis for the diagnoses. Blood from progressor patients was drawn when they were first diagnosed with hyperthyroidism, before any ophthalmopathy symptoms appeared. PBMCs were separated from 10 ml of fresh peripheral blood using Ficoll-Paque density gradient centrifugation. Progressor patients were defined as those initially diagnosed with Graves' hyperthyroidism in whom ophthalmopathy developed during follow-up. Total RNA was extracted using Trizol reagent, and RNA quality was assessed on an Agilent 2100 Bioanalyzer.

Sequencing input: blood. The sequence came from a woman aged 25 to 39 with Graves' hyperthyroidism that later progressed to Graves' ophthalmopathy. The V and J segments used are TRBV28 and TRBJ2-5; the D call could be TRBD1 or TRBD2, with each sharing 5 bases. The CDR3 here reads CASSPGRLGKYF. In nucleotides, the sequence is TGTGCCAGCAGTCCGGGGCGGTTGGGGAAGTACTTC.